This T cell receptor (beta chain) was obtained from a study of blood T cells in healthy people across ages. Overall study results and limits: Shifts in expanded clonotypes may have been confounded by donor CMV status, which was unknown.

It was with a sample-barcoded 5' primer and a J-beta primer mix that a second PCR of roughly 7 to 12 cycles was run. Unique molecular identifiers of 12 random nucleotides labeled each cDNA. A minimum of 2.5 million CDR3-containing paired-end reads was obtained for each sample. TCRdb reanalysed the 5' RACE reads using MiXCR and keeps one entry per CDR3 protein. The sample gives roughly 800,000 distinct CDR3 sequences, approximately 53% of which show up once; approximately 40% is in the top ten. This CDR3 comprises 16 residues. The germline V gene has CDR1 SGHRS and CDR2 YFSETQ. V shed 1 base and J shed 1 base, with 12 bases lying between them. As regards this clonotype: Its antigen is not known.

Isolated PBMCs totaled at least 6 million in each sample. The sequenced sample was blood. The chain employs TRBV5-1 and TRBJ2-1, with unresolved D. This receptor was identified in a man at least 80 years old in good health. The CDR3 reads CASSLPVDPSYNEQFF. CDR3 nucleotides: TGCGCCAGCAGCTTGCCCGTGGACCCATCCTACAATGAGCAGTTCTTC.